The 10 T cell receptor beta chains presented below share a single source sample, sequenced in a study of radiation and T cells in renal cell carcinoma (TCRdb year 2020). Receptors were amplified or captured by the immunoSEQ multiplex PCR assay. Sourced from immuneACCESS, this table was stored by TCRdb with only in-frame sequences that have V and J called. A share of the clones is absent; for the studies checked, an unresolved V gene accounts for under half, and the remainder has no known explanation. This sample lists just under 150,000 clones; 75% to 90% were detected once. Less than 20% of the sample goes to the ten largest clones. The time point tag for this specimen amounts to: blood 4 weeks post-SBRT, at nephrectomy. Read against the paper, the sample's treatment or condition label means: 15 Gy SBRT to primary tumor, nephrectomy 4 weeks later. This specimen was blood, taken from a patient whose treatment included radiotherapy and nephrectomy. These receptors all come from a woman aged 50 to 65 with renal cell carcinoma.

The V and J genes are TRBV5-1 and TRBJ2-7; TRBD2 might be the D (6 bases). Germline values: CDR1 SGHRS, CDR2 YFSETQ. This CDR3 has 14 amino acids. Trimming took off 2 bases at V and 5 bases at J, with 14 bases between the two ends. CDR3 DNA: TGCGCCAGCAGCTTTGACGGGAGTGAAAACGAGCAGTACTTC. It translates to CASSFDGSENEQYF.

The chain employs TRBV30 and TRBJ2-7; D is perhaps TRBD1 or TRBD2 (5 bases each). Trimming took 2 bases from V and 2 from J, leaving 13 bases between them. The CDR3 contains 14 residues. Germline values: CDR1 GTSNPN, CDR2 SVGIG (reference sequence). The CDR3: CAWSSRTGPYEQYF. CDR3 DNA sequence: TGTGCCTGGAGTTCCCGGACGGGACCCTACGAGCAGTACTTC.

J is TRBJ2-3 and V is TRBV28, with a tentative D call TRBD2 (7 bases). Deletions cut 3 bases from V and 1 base from J, with 17 bases between. The length of the CDR3 is 17 residues. The germline V gene has CDR1 MDHEN and CDR2 SYDVKM. The CDR3 sequence is CASSFSGAGEGTDTQYF. The CDR3 DNA is TGTGCCAGCAGTTTCAGCGGGGCAGGGGAAGGCACAGATACGCAGTATTTT. Based on the CDR3 plus reference TRBV28 and TRBJ2-3, the full variable domain is DVKVTQSSRYLVKRTGEKVFLECVQDMDHENMFWYRQDPGLGLRLIYFSYDVKMKEKGDIPEGYSVSREKKERFSLILESASTNQTSMYLCASSFSGAGEGTDTQYFGPGTRLTVL.

This clone has just a few counts. This sequence joins TRBV7-2 and TRBJ2-4; 9 nucleotides align to TRBD1. V trimming: 5 bases; J trimming: 8 bases; junction bases outside the gene matches: 7. The germline CDR1 and CDR2 sequences are SGHTA and FQGNSA. The CDR3 has 14 residues. The chain's CDR3 is CASSAGQGMDIQYF. The DNA for the CDR3 is TGTGCCAGCAGCGCGGGACAGGGTATGGACATTCAGTACTTC.

The chain has TRBV29-1 and TRBJ2-5; D unclear. V was clipped by 4 bases and J by 1 base, with 7 bases between them. This CDR3 contains 12 residues. Germline CDR1 and CDR2: SQVTM and ANQGSEA. In DNA, the CDR3 is TGCAGCGTTGTAACGGTCCAAGAGACCCAGTACTTC. It codes for CSVVTVQETQYF. Full variable domain (missing parts from reference TRBV29-1 and TRBJ2-5): SAVISQKPSRDICQRGTSLTIQCQVDSQVTMMFWYRQQPGQSLTLIATANQGSEATYESGFVIDKFPISRPNLTFSTLTVSNMSPEDSSIYLCSVVTVQETQYFGPGTRLLVL.

The CDR3 loop reads CASSDHNEQFF. CDR3 coding DNA: TGTGCCAGCAGTGACCACAATGAGCAGTTCTTC. This sequence joins TRBV6-6 and TRBJ2-1; D call uncertain. The germline V gene has CDR1 MNHNY and CDR2 SVGAGI (reference sequence). This CDR3 comprises 11 residues. V lost 5 bases and J lost 5, with 4 bases in between.

V usage is TRBV28 and J usage is TRBJ2-7; tentatively, D is TRBD1 or TRBD2 (6 bases each). The CDR3 runs to 14 residues. Trimming shortened V by 6 bases and J by 4 bases, and 16 bases separated the two germline ends. Germline loops: CDR1 MDHEN, CDR2 SYDVKM. The CDR3 DNA is TGTGCCAGCAGGGCGTGGGGGGCGGCGTACGAGCAGTACTTC. Amino acid sequence: CASRAWGAAYEQYF.

The chain combines TRBV11-3 with TRBJ1-1, with D perhaps matching TRBD1 (6 bases). V lost 6 bases and J 0 bases, leaving 11 bases between the germline ends. Germline V lookup: CDR1 SGHNT, CDR2 YENEEA. The CDR3 runs 14 residues. The CDR3, as DNA: TGTGCCAGCAGTCGGGACACTATGAACACTGAAGCTTTCTTT. Translation: CASSRDTMNTEAFF. The full variable domain, its missing parts supplied by reference TRBV11-3 and TRBJ1-1, is EAGVVQSPRYKIIEKKQPVAFWCNPISGHNTLYWYLQNLGQGPELLIRYENEEAVDDSQLPKDRFSAERLKGVDSTLKIQPAELGDSAVYLCASSRDTMNTEAFFGQGTRLTVV.

This rearrangement joins TRBV6-5 to TRBJ2-3; 9 bases align to TRBD2. Germline lookup yields CDR1 MNHEY and CDR2 SVGAGI. The CDR3 length is 16 residues. Trimming took 2 bases from V and 6 from J; bases not matched to a gene: 9. The CDR3 region has the DNA TGTGCCAGCAGTTACAGCCTAGCGGGGTCGTGGGATACGCAGTATTTT. As protein: CASSYSLAGSWDTQYF.

The chain carries TRBV20-1 and TRBJ2-3; D gene ambiguous. The length of the CDR3 is 11 residues. Germline V gene sequence: CDR1 DFQATT, CDR2 SNEGSKA (reference sequence). V was pared by 6 bases and J by 14 bases, with 18 bases between. CDR3 nucleotides: TGCAGTGCCGTCCGAGACACGGCTCCGTATTTT. Translating gives CSAVRDTAPYF.